The 14 T cell receptor beta chains presented below share a single source sample, sequenced in a study of blood T cell repertoires in COVID-19. Only in-frame clones appear in the TCRdb table, and some are missing; sequencing was by immunoSEQ multiplex PCR. The sample includes hundreds of thousands of clones, 87% of them seen just once. Sequenced: peripheral blood. The receptor set was obtained from a man between 60 and 75 years old who had recovered from COVID-19.

This clone has only one observation. The V call is TRBV6-6, the J call TRBJ1-6; D remains unclear. Germline CDR1 reads MNHNY; CDR2 reads SVGAGI (reference sequence). This CDR3 is 12 amino acids long. V lost 6 bases, J lost 5 bases, and 5 bases lay in between. The DNA of the CDR3 is TGTGCCAGCAGCCCCAATAATTCACCCCTCCACTTT. Translated, it gives CASSPNNSPLHF.

This chain connects TRBV6-1 to TRBJ2-7, with TRBD1 matching over 7 bases. The CDR3 totals 16 residues. Germline V gives CDR1 MNHNS, CDR2 SASEGT. V was clipped by 0 bases and J by 1 base; unmatched bases: 6. The CDR3 nucleotides read TGTGCCAGCAGTGAAGCGGTCCGGGACAGTTCCTACGAGCAGTACTTC. Its translation: CASSEAVRDSSYEQYF.

The J gene is TRBJ1-6, the V gene TRBV19; TRBD1 might be the D (6 bases). The V gene lost 6 bases and the J gene lost 7 bases, with 13 bases spanning the gap. The CDR3 has 14 amino acids. The V gene's germline CDR1 is LNHDA and CDR2 SQIVND (reference sequence). The CDR3 bases are TGTGCCAGTAGCCGTACAGGGCCCAATTCACCCCTCCACTTT. Protein sequence: CASSRTGPNSPLHF.

This sequence joins TRBV5-4 and TRBJ2-1; the D is unclear. Germline CDR1 SGHNT, CDR2 YYREEE (reference sequence). V was pared by 4 bases and J by 0 bases, with 17 bases between. This CDR3 has 17 residues. The CDR3 reads CASSPDPWSRSYNEQFF. The CDR3 nucleotides are TGTGCCAGCAGCCCCGACCCTTGGAGCCGCTCCTACAATGAGCAGTTCTTC.

This sequence joins TRBV19 and TRBJ1-3, with 7 bases fitting TRBD1. Unmatched junction bases numbered 4, after V lost 5 bases and J lost 0 bases. CDR1 LNHDA and CDR2 SQIVND come from the germline V gene (reference sequence). The length of the CDR3 is 15 residues. CDR3 sequence reads: CASSRDRDSGNTIYF. The CDR3 DNA is TGTGCCAGTAGTCGGGACAGAGACTCTGGAAACACCATATATTTT.

The V gene is TRBV28, the J gene TRBJ1-2, with D unresolved. The CDR3 loop spans 14 amino acids. With 7 bases removed from V and 5 bases from J, the gap between germline ends came to 17 bases. Germline V gene sequence: CDR1 MDHEN, CDR2 SYDVKM. The CDR3 region has the DNA TGTGCCAGCAAGATTAGAGGGAATAATTATGGCTACACCTTC. As protein: CASKIRGNNYGYTF.

The V and J genes are TRBV2 and TRBJ1-4; a possible D gene is TRBD1 (6 bases). Germline CDR1 reads SNHLY; CDR2 reads FYNNEI. The CDR3 spans 14 residues. V gave up 4 bases and J gave up 7 bases, with 13 bases separating them. The CDR3 DNA follows: TGTGCCAGCAGTGCCGGGACAACCGCTGAAAAACTGTTTTTT. This sequence encodes CASSAGTTAEKLFF.

This chain uses TRBV12-3 or TRBV12-4 with TRBJ2-7; weak D call: TRBD1 (5 bases). Between the trimmed V and J ends, which lost 2 bases and 5 bases, there was a span of 10 bases. This CDR3 contains 13 residues. CDR3 amino acids: CASSLPGINEQYF. CDR3 coding DNA: TGTGCCAGCAGTTTACCAGGGATCAACGAGCAGTACTTC.

The genes are TRBV7-2 and TRBJ1-2; D possibly corresponds to TRBD1 (6 bases). The CDR3 is 16 residues long. Germline V gene lookup returns CDR1 SGHTA and CDR2 FQGNSA. V was pared by 1 base and J by 2 bases, with 14 bases between. The chain's CDR3 is CASSLGSGAVNYGYTF. The CDR3 bases are TGTGCCAGCAGCTTAGGATCAGGGGCGGTCAACTATGGCTACACCTTC.

Comments on this clone: At one boundary the junction diverges from the germline segment, which might be a read error. J is TRBJ1-5 and V is TRBV5-1, with 12 bases identical to TRBD1. The CDR3 sequence is 15 residues long. The V gene's germline CDR1 is SGHRS and CDR2 YFSETQ. This chain's CDR3 is CASSPGTGGNQPQHF. The CDR3 DNA is TGCGCCAGCAGCCCCGGGACAGGGGGCAACCAGCCCCAGCATTTT.

This sequence joins TRBV6-5 and TRBJ1-1; possible D gene TRBD1, 5 bases. This CDR3 spans 13 amino acids. CDR1 and CDR2 (germline): MNHEY, SVGAGI. Deletions cut 7 bases from V and 4 bases from J, with 13 bases between. CDR3 sequence reads: CASNQGKVTEAFF. Here the CDR3 DNA reads TGTGCCAGCAACCAGGGAAAGGTCACTGAAGCTTTCTTT.

The J gene is TRBJ2-2, the V gene TRBV5-1; 14 bases map to TRBD2. The CDR3 loop spans 19 amino acids. The germline gives CDR1 SGHRS, CDR2 YFSETQ. The V segment lost 1 base and the J segment 1 base; nucleotides outside the gene matches: 6. CDR3 bases: TGCGCCAGCAGCTTGTGGGGACTAGCGGGGGCCTGGAACACCGGGGAGCTGTTTTTT. Amino acid sequence: CASSLWGLAGAWNTGELFF.

This chain links TRBV7-8 with TRBJ1-4; D possibly corresponds to TRBD1 (6 bases). Trimming took off 5 bases at V and 8 bases at J, with 21 bases between the two ends. The CDR3 has 16 residues. Looked up from germline, CDR1 is SGHVS and CDR2 is FQNEAQ. CDR3 in DNA: TGTGCCAGCAGCCGGCGACAGGACATGGTGTGGGAAAAACTGTTTTTT. Encoded protein: CASSRRQDMVWEKLFF.

This chain uses TRBV7-9 with TRBJ1-3, with no clear D. The V and J ends lost 5 bases and 0 bases respectively, with 14 bases between them. The germline CDR1 and CDR2 sequences are SEHNR and FQNEAQ (reference sequence). This CDR3 region has 16 residues. The DNA for the CDR3 is TGTGCCAGCAGCCCGGGGATATGGCTCTCTGGAAACACCATATATTTT. It specifies CASSPGIWLSGNTIYF.